This TCR beta chain originates from a study of siplizumab effects on memory and regulatory T cells. Study-wide results and caveats: Naive T cells appeared more diverse than memory cells and seemed to be major alloresponse contributors.

With regard to this clone: The antigen is unknown.

The CDR3 consists of 19 residues. Germline lookup yields CDR1 SGDLS and CDR2 YYNGEE. V lost 0 bases and J lost 0; bases outside the gene matches: 9. Per-sample assaying covered roughly 100,000 TCR templates. Sequencing was performed with immunoSEQ multiplex PCR; in TCRdb, only in-frame clones are kept and a portion is missing. The repertoire consists of approximately 94,000 clones, with roughly 96% occurring once and the leading ten covering under 0.04%. V and J are TRBV9 and TRBJ2-3; 11 nucleotides line up with TRBD2. Source material: naive CD4+ T cells sorted from blood. This receptor was identified in a human donor in good health. This chain's CDR3 is CASSVVGLAGGASTDTQYF. The CDR3 bases are TGTGCCAGCAGCGTAGTAGGCCTAGCGGGGGGAGCTAGCACAGATACGCAGTATTTT.